This entry features one T cell receptor beta chain sequence. No antigen is known for it. This sample also contains other DNA sequences that code for the same CDR3. The V gene's germline CDR1 is SGHRS and CDR2 YFSETQ. Between the trimmed V and J ends, which lost 3 bases and 1 base, there was a span of 5 bases. The length of the CDR3 is 12 residues. This sample is drawn from a study of shared clonotypes between healthy human individuals. General study findings and limits: Only a few donors were included, so the genetic and exposure-history diversity represented was limited.

The naive CD8 population came from CD45RO-negative cells selected for CCR7, without terminally differentiated effector memory CD45RA+ cells. Donors comprised healthy HIV-negative adults lacking recent acute infections or vaccinations. The assay was immunoSEQ multiplex PCR, and TCRdb's table has in-frame clones only and misses some. The table includes around 2,000,000 clones, about 95% detected once. What was sequenced was naive CD8+ T cells sorted from blood. The chain employs TRBV5-1 and TRBJ2-7; no clear D gene. The receptor was isolated from a man younger than 35 in good health. The CDR3 region is CASSSDSYEQYF. The CDR3 DNA sequence: TGCGCCAGCAGCTCCGATTCCTACGAGCAGTACTTC.